This section outlines one T cell receptor (beta chain) sequence together with its context. Its target antigen remains unknown. One base away there is no much larger clone; base qualities are not given. From its cysteine to its phenylalanine, the CDR3 spans 15 amino acids. The retained sequence is limited to the CDR3, 45 bases, with the frame set at the first base. Sequences LGHDT (CDR1) and YNNKEL (CDR2) are obtained from the germline V gene (reference sequence). Relative to germline, V is missing 2 bases and J is missing 6 bases, with 5 bases of the junction outside any gene match. The data were obtained in a study of early T cells in non-severe SARS-CoV-2 infection (TCRdb year 2021). In terms of the full investigation: Because TCR sequencing relied on bulk RNA taken from unsorted whole blood, pairing of alpha and beta chains was not possible.

The method was 5' RACE. The sample was run on a NextSeq 500. In the TCR library protocol, unique molecular identifiers were attached to individual cDNA molecules to correct for PCR bias and sequencing error. TCR alpha and beta chains were both sequenced, and the abundances of alpha and beta sequences in each sample were closely correlated with each other. The paper's processing steps were these. V gene, J gene and CDR3 annotation of TCR sequences was performed with Decombinator V4. TCRs were defined as expanded if a significant change between any two time points was detected under a Poisson model with p below 0.0001. TCR abundances were normalised to the total number of TCRs sequenced per sample and were expressed as counts per million. TRAV1-2 paired with TRAJ12, TRAJ20 or TRAJ33 defined MAIT TCRs, while TRAV10 paired with TRAJ18 defined iNKT TCRs. VDJdb, accessed 1 November 2021, was searched for CMV, EBV and SARS-CoV-2 annotated TCRs, with TCRs annotated for multiple antigens excluded. The public reads were run again by TCRdb, first through fastp at Q25 and then through MiXCR, and only productive beta chains were kept. Entries that share a CDR3 protein sequence are merged under the most common genes and DNA. The V and J calls were not made by the authors but by TCRdb's processing. The sample table contains tens of thousands of distinct CDR3 sequences; only one count was recorded for around 7% of them. The top ten clonotypes cover just over 4% of the sample.

A case-control design nested within a healthcare worker cohort in London, UK, was used, with weekly nasopharyngeal swab PCR tests and blood sampling performed. Healthcare workers were recruited during the week of the UK lockdown, between 23 and 31 March 2020, and followed weekly for up to about 15 weeks. Overall results and qualifications from the work: VDJdb matching was skewed toward anti-spike CD8 responses and likely underestimated virus-specific expansions, missing private and CD4 specificities.

The chain couples TRBV3-1 to TRBJ2-2; 8 bases in the middle match TRBD2. The receptor was isolated from an adult who was a healthcare worker with PCR-confirmed SARS-CoV-2 infection or an uninfected control (not recorded which). The sequenced sample was whole blood. Here is the DNA: TGTGCCAGCAGCCAACCCCCGGGGGGGGCCGGGGAGCTGTTTTTT. Its protein product is CASSQPPGGAGELFF.